What follows is one TCR beta chain and its context. What it binds is unknown. The data originate from a study of shared clonotypes between healthy human individuals. Study at large: Three CD4 naive, three CD4 memory, two CD8 naive and one CD8 memory plate were used per donor. Study-level findings and limits: The study generally estimated greater richness for naive than memory subsets. Clonotype sharing across a few donors was observed for 4% to 6.5% of naive CD4 clonotypes.

The CD4+ fraction was divided into a CD45RA+ naive subset and a CD45RA-negative memory subset. Clones were sequenced by immunoSEQ multiplex PCR, and TCRdb holds only the in-frame ones, with some missing. The sample contains about 530,000 clones, 90% to 96% of which appear only once. The ends were cut back, 4 bases at V and 0 bases at J, with 13 bases in the middle. This CDR3 region has 15 residues. CDR1 is SGHRS, CDR2 YFSETQ, per germline. This sequence joins TRBV5-1 and TRBJ2-5; TRBD2 is a possible D gene (5 bases). The specimen sequenced was naive CD4+ T cells sorted from blood. Sample subset: CD45RA+ positively selected. This receptor was obtained from a woman younger than 45 in good health. The CDR3 nucleotides are TGCGCCAGCAGCGCCCGTGGAGGCTACCAAGAGACCCAGTACTTC. It yields the protein CASSARGGYQETQYF.